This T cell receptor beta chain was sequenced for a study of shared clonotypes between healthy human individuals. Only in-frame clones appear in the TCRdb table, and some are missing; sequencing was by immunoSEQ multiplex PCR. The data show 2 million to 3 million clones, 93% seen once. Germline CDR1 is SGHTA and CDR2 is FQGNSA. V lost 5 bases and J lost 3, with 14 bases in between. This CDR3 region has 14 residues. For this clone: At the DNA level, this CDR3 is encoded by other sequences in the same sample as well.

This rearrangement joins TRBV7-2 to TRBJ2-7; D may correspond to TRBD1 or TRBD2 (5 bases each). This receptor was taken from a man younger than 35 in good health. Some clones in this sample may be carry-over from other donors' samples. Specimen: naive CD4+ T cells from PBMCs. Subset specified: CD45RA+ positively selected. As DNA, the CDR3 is TGTGCCAGCAGCCTCGTTGGGACGAGCTACGAGCAGTACTTC. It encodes CASSLVGTSYEQYF.